Presented here are 25 T cell receptor beta chains from one specimen sequenced in a study of identical twins' blood T cells. TCRdb used MiXCR to reprocess the 5' RACE reads, holding one entry per CDR3 protein. The data hold hundreds of thousands of distinct CDR3 sequences, with over 25% observed a single time. The specimen was PBMCs. The receptors originated from a woman between 18 and 55 years old in good health.

As to this clonotype: Just one base apart from a much larger clone, this may be a read error. The chain employs TRBV29-1 and TRBJ2-1; D may correspond to TRBD1 or TRBD2 (5 bases each). Germline assignment: CDR1 SQVTM and CDR2 ANQGSEA. This CDR3 region has 13 residues. The CDR3 region is CSVAGTSYNDQFF. CDR3 DNA: TGCAGCGTTGCCGGGACCTCCTACAATGATCAGTTCTTC.

This clonotype was found many times. This chain links TRBV6-1 with TRBJ2-7, with 11 bases fitting TRBD2. The V gene's germline CDR1 is MNHNS and CDR2 SASEGT. Unmatched junction bases numbered 9, after V lost 4 bases and J lost 4 bases. The CDR3 has 16 residues. CDR3 region: CASSVTLTSGSYEQYF. CDR3 DNA: TGTGCCAGCAGTGTCACATTAACTAGCGGGAGTTACGAGCAGTACTTC.

The chain has TRBV6-2 or TRBV6-3 and TRBJ2-3; D is perhaps TRBD2 (5 bases). Trimming pared 5 bases from V and 6 bases from J, leaving 18 bases between. The V gene's germline CDR1 is MNHEY and CDR2 SVGEGT. The CDR3 has 15 residues. The CDR3 nucleotides are TGTGCCAGCAGTAATCACGGGGAAATCATGGATACGCAGTATTTT. Translating gives CASSNHGEIMDTQYF.

This clonotype appeared a few times. This rearrangement joins TRBV5-1 to TRBJ2-7, with D tentatively TRBD1 (5 bases). Trimming removed 2 bases from V and 0 bases from J, with 6 bases in between. Germline loops: CDR1 SGHRS, CDR2 YFSETQ. The CDR3 consists of 13 residues. The CDR3 protein is CASSFGASYEQYF. The CDR3, as DNA: TGCGCCAGCAGCTTTGGGGCCTCCTACGAGCAGTACTTC.

This chain joins TRBV2 and TRBJ1-5, with D uncertain. V was shortened by 5 bases and J by 10 bases, with 12 bases between the two germline ends. Germline-derived CDR1 and CDR2 are SNHLY and FYNNEI. The CDR3 consists of 12 residues. CDR3 protein: CASSLSGFPQHF. The CDR3 DNA reads as TGTGCCAGCAGTCTCTCCGGGTTTCCCCAGCATTTT.

This rearrangement joins TRBV11-2 to TRBJ2-2; D remains unclear. Trimming left V 0 bases short and J 5 bases short, with 10 bases between. The CDR3 has 15 residues. Germline V gene sequence: CDR1 SGHAT, CDR2 FQNNGV. The CDR3 sequence is CASSLEASLTGELFF. The DNA of the CDR3 is TGTGCCAGCAGCTTAGAGGCCAGCCTTACCGGGGAGCTGTTTTTT.

This clonotype was found a few times. The rearrangement joins TRBV28 to TRBJ2-5; D uncertain. The CDR3 loop spans 13 amino acids. Trimming stripped 3 bases from V and 0 bases from J, with 5 bases between. In germline, CDR1 is MDHEN, CDR2 SYDVKM. The CDR3 sequence: CASSFGDQETQYF. Here the CDR3 DNA reads TGTGCCAGCAGTTTTGGGGACCAAGAGACCCAGTACTTC.

This sequence joins TRBV2 and TRBJ2-1; D ambiguous. Trimming cost V 7 bases and J 7 bases, with 17 bases left between them. The CDR3 spans 14 residues. Per germline, CDR1 SNHLY and CDR2 FYNNEI. In DNA, the CDR3 is TGTGCCAGCATCCCCTGGGGTAGTCCTAATGAGCAGTTCTTC. Amino acid sequence: CASIPWGSPNEQFF.

This clonotype has more than one count but fewer than ten. The chain combines TRBV20-1 with TRBJ1-5, with no clear D. The CDR3 runs 13 residues. The germline CDR1 and CDR2 sequences are DFQATT and SNEGSKA (reference sequence). V was shortened by 7 bases and J by 8 bases, with 18 bases between the two germline ends. The CDR3 here is CSVQRAVGEPQHF. CDR3 nucleotide sequence: TGCAGTGTCCAGCGAGCGGTAGGCGAGCCCCAGCATTTT.

This clonotype was seen a few times. The rearrangement links TRBV20-1 to TRBJ2-7, with 8 bases aligning to TRBD1. The CDR3 spans 13 residues. The germline V gene has CDR1 DFQATT and CDR2 SNEGSKA (reference sequence). Losses at the gene ends were 5 bases for V and 2 bases for J; bases not matched to a gene: 5. CDR3 in amino acids: CSALQGGPYEQYF. The DNA of the CDR3 is TGCAGTGCTTTACAGGGGGGCCCCTACGAGCAGTACTTC.

This clonotype was seen only a few times. The genes are TRBV29-1 and TRBJ2-2; 8 bases line up with TRBD2. V was clipped by 6 bases and J by 4 bases; unmatched bases: 10. The CDR3 contains 15 residues. The germline gives CDR1 SQVTM, CDR2 ANQGSEA. The CDR3 reads CSVPRFGRVTGELFF. CDR3 in DNA: TGCAGCGTCCCCAGGTTCGGGAGGGTCACCGGGGAGCTGTTTTTT.

The CDR3 DNA follows: TGTGCCACCAAGCAGGCGACTTCTAAAATAGACACCGGGGAGCTGTTTTTT. As protein: CATKQATSKIDTGELFF. This chain uses TRBV21-1 with TRBJ2-2. TRBV21-1 is a recognized pseudogene. The CDR3 is 17 amino acids.

A few counts support this clonotype. The V gene is TRBV11-2, the J gene TRBJ1-6; TRBD1 agrees at 7 bases. CDR1 is SGHAT and CDR2 is FQNNGV in the germline V gene. Trimming took 5 bases from V and 9 from J; bases not matched to a gene: 7. This CDR3 is 14 amino acids long. This CDR3 is CASSVTGAGSPLHF. Here the CDR3 DNA reads TGTGCCAGCAGCGTTACAGGGGCCGGTTCACCCCTCCACTTT.

Comments on this clonotype: The conserved phenylalanine or tryptophan normally closing the CDR3 is absent here, so this likely arose from a read error. V usage is TRBV20-1 and J usage is TRBJ1-1; 7 bases are shared with TRBD1. The germline gives CDR1 DFQATT, CDR2 SNEGSKA (reference sequence). The CDR3 extends over 13 amino acids. V trimming: 6 bases; J trimming: 1 base; junction bases outside the gene matches: 5. CDR3 DNA sequence: TGCAGTGCCCGAGGGACAGCGAACACTGAAGCTTTCCTT. This gives the protein CSARGTANTEAFL.

A few counts support this clonotype. The chain uses TRBV9 and TRBJ1-1; D perhaps matches TRBD1 (6 bases). Germline V gene lookup returns CDR1 SGDLS and CDR2 YYNGEE. The CDR3 contains 13 residues. V lost 3 bases and J 3 bases, leaving 9 bases between the germline ends. The CDR3 sequence is CASSGGGYTEAFF. CDR3 sequence (DNA): TGTGCCAGCAGCGGAGGGGGGTACACTGAAGCTTTCTTT.

Notes on this clonotype: A much more abundant neighbour one base away suggests this may be a read error. The chain carries TRBV2 and TRBJ1-5, with D possibly being TRBD1 (6 bases). The CDR3 runs to 14 residues. Germline CDR1 reads SNHLY; CDR2 reads FYNNEI. The DNA for the CDR3 is TGTACCAGCAGTGACCGACAGGTCTATCAGCCCCAGCATTTT. Protein product: CTSSDRQVYQPQHF.

In its sample, this clonotype was seen many times. The rearrangement links TRBV20-1 to TRBJ2-3; possibly TRBD1 for D (6 bases). In germline, CDR1 is DFQATT, CDR2 SNEGSKA (reference sequence). The ends were cut back, 5 bases at V and 0 bases at J, with 12 bases in the middle. The CDR3 length is 14 residues. As DNA, the CDR3 is TGCAGTGCTGACAGGCCGGGAAGCACAGATACGCAGTATTTT. Translated, it gives CSADRPGSTDTQYF.

On this clonotype: A read error is possible here, since a much larger clone lies one base away. The chain is built from TRBV25-1 and TRBJ2-1, with a weak D call TRBD1 (5 bases). CDR1 and CDR2 (germline): MGHDK, SYGVNS. The CDR3 has 16 amino acids. The CDR3 region is CASSGGAGLPYSEQFF. The CDR3, as DNA: TGTGCCAGCAGCGGTGGGGCAGGGCTACCATACAGTGAGCAGTTCTTC.

A few counts support this clonotype. The chain has TRBV10-3 and TRBJ2-1, with unresolved D. Germline V gives CDR1 ENHRY, CDR2 SYGVKD. Trimming removed 2 bases at V and 3 bases at J, with 11 bases between. This CDR3 has 15 residues. CDR3 sequence reads: CAISEGRARYNEQFF. Written as DNA, the CDR3 is TGTGCCATCAGTGAGGGACGGGCACGCTACAATGAGCAGTTCTTC.

This clonotype was counted between two and nine times. This sequence joins TRBV9 and TRBJ1-2, with D perhaps TRBD1 (5 bases). Germline V gene sequence: CDR1 SGDLS, CDR2 YYNGEE. The CDR3 sequence is 13 residues long. Trimming removed 4 bases at V and 8 bases at J, with 15 bases between. The CDR3 nucleotides read TGTGCCAGCAGCCCCCATGGGGGGGAAGGCTACACCTTC. Its protein product is CASSPHGGEGYTF.

In the case of this clonotype: Possible read error: a much larger clone is one base away. The V call is TRBV6-2 or TRBV6-3, the J call TRBJ2-1; no clear D gene. Germline V CDR1 and CDR2: MNHEY, SVGEGT. Trimming pared 6 bases from V and 1 base from J, leaving 7 bases between. The CDR3 loop spans 13 amino acids. CDR3: CASRQWSYNEQFF. The CDR3, as DNA: TGTGCCAGCAGACAGTGGTCCTACAATGAGCAGTTCTTC.

The chain is built from TRBV7-8 and TRBJ1-3; no firm D call. CDR1 and CDR2 (germline): SGHVS, FQNEAQ. V lost 8 bases, J lost 4 bases, and 18 bases lay in between. This CDR3 has 15 residues. As DNA, the CDR3 is TGTGCCAGCCTAAAGGTCCCGGTAACCGGAAACACCATATATTTT. It codes for CASLKVPVTGNTIYF. The full variable domain, completed using reference TRBV7-8 and TRBJ1-3, is GAGVSQSPRYKVAKRGQDVALRCDPISGHVSLFWYQQALGQGPEFLTYFQNEAQLDKSGLPSDRFFAERPEGSVSTLKIQRTQQEDSAVYLCASLKVPVTGNTIYFGEGSWLTVV.

In its sample, this clonotype was seen many times. The rearrangement uses TRBV29-1 and TRBJ1-1; D gene ambiguous. The CDR3 sequence is 15 residues long. The V end lost 4 bases, the J end lost 3 bases, and 18 bases lay between the germline ends. Germline V lookup: CDR1 SQVTM, CDR2 ANQGSEA. In DNA form, the CDR3 reads TGCAGCGTTGTCGGCAGACTCAAAAGGGACACTGAAGCTTTCTTT. Amino acids: CSVVGRLKRDTEAFF.

This clonotype was counted only a few times. This rearrangement joins TRBV4-2 to TRBJ2-7; 10 nucleotides match TRBD2. Germline trimming cut 2 bases from V and 0 bases from J; bases unmatched to any gene: 7. The CDR3 runs 17 residues. Germline V gene lookup returns CDR1 LGHNA and CDR2 YNFKEQ. CDR3 sequence (DNA): TGTGCCAGCAGCCAACAGCGGGGGGGCCTCAACTCCTACGAGCAGTACTTC. Protein: CASSQQRGGLNSYEQYF.

The rearrangement joins TRBV7-2 to TRBJ1-6; D perhaps matches TRBD1 (5 bases). Trimming took 2 bases from V and 7 from J, leaving 9 bases between them. The germline V gene encodes CDR1 SGHTA and CDR2 FQGNSA. The CDR3 has 14 residues. CDR3 sequence: CASSLRGMNSPLHF. CDR3 nucleotides: TGTGCCAGCAGCTTAAGGGGAATGAATTCACCCCTCCACTTT. The full variable domain, with the rest looked up from reference TRBV7-2 and TRBJ1-6, is GAGVSQSPSNKVTEKGKDVELRCDPISGHTALYWYRQSLGQGLEFLIYFQGNSAPDKSGLPSDRFSAERTGGSVSTLTIQRTQQEDSAVYLCASSLRGMNSPLHFGNGTRLTVT.